The 20 T cell receptor beta chains below were found in one sample sequenced in a study of T cell responses to AZD1222 COVID-19 vaccine. This table comes from immunoSEQ multiplex PCR, and its TCRdb copy is limited to in-frame clones, with some not included. The sample shows 90,000 to 120,000 clones, approximately 90% of them seen only once. The sample was peripheral blood, taken on day 0 of AZD1222 vaccination. Receptors originate from an adult in good health.

The CDR3 region has the DNA TGTGCCAGTAGTAGGCTGCCGGGAGTCGCCTACGAGCAGTACTTC. It encodes CASSRLPGVAYEQYF. The V and J genes are TRBV19 and TRBJ2-7, with D possibly TRBD2 on 6 matching bases. Trimming removed 4 bases at V and 2 bases at J, with 15 bases between. The CDR3 runs to 15 residues. The germline V gene has CDR1 LNHDA and CDR2 SQIVND (reference sequence).

The V call is TRBV5-8, the J call TRBJ1-1; D unresolved. With 4 bases removed from V and 7 bases from J, the gap between germline ends came to 11 bases. This CDR3 contains 12 residues. Germline CDR1 and CDR2: SGHTS and YDEGEE. The CDR3 region has the DNA TGTGCCAGCAGCGGAAGGGAAGTTGAAGCTTTCTTT. Protein sequence: CASSGREVEAFF.

The table lists this clone with a few counts. The rearrangement links TRBV19 to TRBJ1-6, with 7 bases lining up with TRBD1. V shed 5 bases, J shed 6 bases, and the junction held 7 bases outside the gene matches. The germline gives CDR1 LNHDA, CDR2 SQIVND (reference sequence). The CDR3 length is 15 residues. For the CDR3, the DNA is TGTGCCAGTAGTCCCATCACAGGGGCTAATTCACCCCTCCACTTT. Translating it yields CASSPITGANSPLHF.

The rearrangement joins TRBV19 to TRBJ2-7; D remains ambiguous. This CDR3 spans 13 amino acids. Looked up from germline, CDR1 is LNHDA and CDR2 is SQIVND (reference sequence). The V gene lost 5 bases and the J gene lost 2 bases, with 10 bases spanning the gap. The CDR3 reads CASSYDAAYEQYF. The CDR3 DNA reads TGTGCCAGTAGTTATGACGCTGCCTACGAGCAGTACTTC.

The rearrangement joins TRBV27 to TRBJ2-7; D possibly uses TRBD1 or TRBD2 (5 bases each). The CDR3 runs 17 residues. V lost 0 bases, J lost 4 bases, and 19 bases lay in between. Germline V gene lookup returns CDR1 MNHEY and CDR2 SMNVEV (reference sequence). The CDR3 DNA reads TGTGCCAGCAGTTTATCATTTCTCGGGGCGGGTAAATACGAGCAGTACTTC. Translating it yields CASSLSFLGAGKYEQYF.

The chain employs TRBV5-1 and TRBJ2-1, with D tentatively TRBD2 (6 bases). Trimming shortened V by 1 base and J by 6 bases, and 17 bases separated the two germline ends. Germline V gene lookup returns CDR1 SGHRS and CDR2 YFSETQ. This CDR3 region has 16 residues. The CDR3 here is CASSLRDSTSPNEQFF. The DNA of the CDR3 is TGCGCCAGCAGCTTGAGGGACTCCACATCGCCCAATGAGCAGTTCTTC.

This chain joins TRBV7-3 and TRBJ2-2; D not certain. Germline V gives CDR1 SGHTA, CDR2 FQGTGA. This CDR3 is 13 amino acids long. Trimming took off 2 bases at V and 4 bases at J, with 5 bases between the two ends. For the CDR3, the DNA is TGTGCCAGCAGCTTATATGGCACCGGGGAGCTGTTTTTT. This sequence encodes CASSLYGTGELFF.

This clone appeared a single time. The chain uses TRBV6-6 and TRBJ1-2; 9 bases map to TRBD1. The length of the CDR3 is 14 residues. J lost 2 bases, V lost 5 bases, and 3 bases had no gene match. Germline V gene lookup returns CDR1 MNHNY and CDR2 SVGAGI (reference sequence). The DNA of the CDR3 is TGTGCCAGCAGTATTGGACAGGGGAACTATGGCTACACCTTC. This codes for CASSIGQGNYGYTF.

CDR3 sequence (DNA): TGTGCCAGCAGCCACGGCGGGGGTTATCAGCCCCAGCATTTT. Translating it yields CASSHGGGYQPQHF. The chain has TRBV3-1 (or the pseudogene TRBV3-2) and TRBJ1-5, with D perhaps TRBD1 (5 bases). V dropped 3 bases and J dropped 5 bases, with 11 bases sitting between them. The CDR3 is made up of 14 amino acids. Germline V gene sequence: CDR1 LGHDT, CDR2 YNNKEL (reference sequence).

This chain uses TRBV25-1 with TRBJ1-5; a weak D match, TRBD1 (5 bases). Germline V CDR1 and CDR2: MGHDK, SYGVNS. This CDR3 region has 13 residues. V was clipped by 6 bases and J by 5 bases, with 11 bases between them. CDR3 nucleotide sequence: TGTGCCAGCAGCAAAGCGGGGGATCAGCCCCAGCATTTT. This codes for CASSKAGDQPQHF. The variable domain in full, with the rest retrieved from reference TRBV25-1 and TRBJ1-5, is EADIYQTPRYLVIGTGKKITLECSQTMGHDKMYWYQQDPGMELHLIHYSYGVNSTEKGDLSSESTVSRIRTEHFPLTLESARPSHTSQYLCASSKAGDQPQHFGDGTRLSIL.

The chain recombines TRBV7-2 with TRBJ2-1, with D hard to call. Germline CDR1 SGHTA, CDR2 FQGNSA. Between the trimmed V and J ends, which lost 5 bases and 6 bases, there was a span of 23 bases. The CDR3 runs to 17 residues. CDR3 DNA sequence: TGTGCCAGCAGCCGCGCAACTAATCCCCCCCCCTCCAATGAGCAGTTCTTC. It translates to CASSRATNPPPSNEQFF.

This rearrangement joins TRBV12-3 or TRBV12-4 to TRBJ1-3; D is uncertain. This CDR3 region has 12 residues. V lost 6 bases and J 4 bases, leaving 7 bases between the germline ends. The CDR3 DNA reads as TGTGCCAGCAGCCCTGAGGGAAACACCATATATTTT. This translates into CASSPEGNTIYF.

CDR3 DNA: TGTGCCAGCACGGAGTACCGTAAACAGGGCTCTGAAGCTTTCTTT. Protein sequence: CASTEYRKQGSEAFF. This chain connects TRBV7-9 to TRBJ1-1; D is possibly TRBD1 (6 bases). V shed 7 bases and J shed 6 bases, with 21 bases lying between them. Germline loops: CDR1 SEHNR, CDR2 FQNEAQ (reference sequence). The length of the CDR3 is 15 residues.

Turning to this clone: A much larger clone differs by one base, so this may be a read error. The chain couples TRBV27 to TRBJ1-5, with a weak D call TRBD1 (5 bases). The CDR3 is made up of 13 amino acids. Germline V CDR1 and CDR2: MNHEY, SMNVEV (reference sequence). Trimming shortened V by 0 bases and J by 7 bases, and 7 bases separated the two germline ends. The CDR3 sequence: CASSLSGDQPQHF. The CDR3 coding sequence is TGTGCCAGCAGTTTATCGGGGGACCAGCCCCAGCATTTT.

V gene TRBV4-3 combines with J gene TRBJ2-1, with 10 bases aligning to TRBD2. This CDR3 is built from 18 residues. V trimming: 3 bases; J trimming: 5 bases; junction bases outside the gene matches: 13. CDR1 is LGHNA and CDR2 is YSLEER in the germline V gene. The CDR3 DNA follows: TGCGCCAGCAGCCAGAGACTAGCGGGTTCGACCGGGGACAATGAGCAGTTCTTC. Its translation is CASSQRLAGSTGDNEQFF.

V gene TRBV19 combines with J gene TRBJ1-2, with D possibly TRBD1 on 5 matching bases. Germline loops: CDR1 LNHDA, CDR2 SQIVND (reference sequence). V was pared by 4 bases and J by 8 bases, with 14 bases between. This CDR3 has 13 residues. CDR3: CASSTLRGAGYTF. CDR3 DNA sequence: TGTGCCAGTAGTACCTTAAGAGGGGCCGGCTACACCTTC.

The CDR3 DNA sequence: TGTGCCAGCAGCGTAGTTGGGGCCTCTGGAAACACCATATATTTT. It yields the protein CASSVVGASGNTIYF. The chain employs TRBV9 and TRBJ1-3; TRBD1 might be the D (5 bases). From germline, CDR1 is SGDLS and CDR2 YYNGEE. The CDR3 totals 15 residues. Trimming removed 0 bases from V and 0 bases from J, with 7 bases in between. Using reference TRBV9 and TRBJ1-3 for the parts outside the CDR3, the full variable domain is DSGVTQTPKHLITATGQRVTLRCSPRSGDLSVYWYQQSLDQGLQFLIQYYNGEERAKGNILERFSAQQFPDLHSELNLSSLELGDSALYFCASSVVGASGNTIYFGEGSWLTVV.

The sample holds one count of this clone. The V call is TRBV12-5, the J call TRBJ2-1, with D hard to call. The V end lost 5 bases, the J end lost 2 bases, and 7 bases lay between the germline ends. The V gene's germline CDR1 is LGHNT and CDR2 FRNRAP. The CDR3 spans 13 residues. This CDR3 reads CASGPTAYNEQFF. The CDR3 DNA is TGTGCTAGTGGTCCAACAGCCTACAATGAGCAGTTCTTC.

This clone was found once. V usage is TRBV7-2 and J usage is TRBJ2-7; the match to TRBD2 covers 7 bases. Germline V CDR1 and CDR2: SGHTA, FQGNSA. After removal of 4 bases from V and 0 bases from J, the junction contained 9 bases not matched to a gene. The CDR3 covers 16 residues. The CDR3 loop is CASSSRQRGGSYEQYF. The CDR3 DNA reads as TGTGCCAGCAGCTCTCGACAGCGGGGCGGCTCCTACGAGCAGTACTTC. Using reference TRBV7-2 and TRBJ2-7 for the parts outside the CDR3, the full variable domain is GAGVSQSPSNKVTEKGKDVELRCDPISGHTALYWYRQSLGQGLEFLIYFQGNSAPDKSGLPSDRFSAERTGGSVSTLTIQRTQQEDSAVYLCASSSRQRGGSYEQYFGPGTRLTVT.

The chain links TRBV6-2 or TRBV6-3 to TRBJ1-1; 7 bases agree with TRBD1. Germline V gene data show CDR1 as MNHEY and CDR2 as SVGEGT. V trimming: 5 bases; J trimming: 2 bases; junction bases outside the gene matches: 8. This CDR3 is built from 15 residues. The CDR3 DNA reads as TGTGCCAGCAGTGCGACGGGACAGCCTAACACTGAAGCTTTCTTT. It yields the protein CASSATGQPNTEAFF.